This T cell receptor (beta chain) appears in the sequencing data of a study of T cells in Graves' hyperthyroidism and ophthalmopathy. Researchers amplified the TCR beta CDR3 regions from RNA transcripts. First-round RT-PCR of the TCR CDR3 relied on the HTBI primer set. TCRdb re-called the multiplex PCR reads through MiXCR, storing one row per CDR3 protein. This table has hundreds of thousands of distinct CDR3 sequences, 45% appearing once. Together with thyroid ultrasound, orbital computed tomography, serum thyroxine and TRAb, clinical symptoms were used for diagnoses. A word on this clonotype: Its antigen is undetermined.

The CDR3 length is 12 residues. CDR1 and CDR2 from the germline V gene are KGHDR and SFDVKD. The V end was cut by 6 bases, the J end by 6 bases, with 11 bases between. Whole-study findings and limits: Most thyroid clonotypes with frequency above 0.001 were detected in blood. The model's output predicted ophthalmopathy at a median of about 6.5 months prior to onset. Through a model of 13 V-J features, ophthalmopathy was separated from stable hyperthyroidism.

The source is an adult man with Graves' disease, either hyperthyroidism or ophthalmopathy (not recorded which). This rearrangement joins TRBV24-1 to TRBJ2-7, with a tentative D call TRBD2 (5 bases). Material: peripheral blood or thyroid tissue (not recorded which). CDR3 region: CATSSSGFEQYF. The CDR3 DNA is TGTGCCACCAGTTCATCGGGGTTCGAGCAGTACTTC.